Presented here are 8 T cell receptor beta chains from one specimen sequenced in a study of T cells in Graves' hyperthyroidism and ophthalmopathy. The source material, RNA transcripts, was used to amplify TCR beta CDR3 regions. The study used the HTBI primer set for a first-round RT-PCR of the TCR CDR3. TCRdb analysed the multiplex PCR reads with MiXCR anew, one entry per CDR3 protein. The sample lists hundreds of thousands of distinct CDR3 sequences, roughly 20% occurring once. The material sequenced was blood. The source of these receptors is a woman aged 45-60 years with Graves' hyperthyroidism that later progressed to Graves' ophthalmopathy.

The chain links TRBV10-3 to TRBJ2-3; 16 nucleotides line up with TRBD2. The trim removed 7 bases at V and 5 bases at J, leaving 6 bases unmatched. CDR3 length equals 16 residues. CDR1 and CDR2 from the germline V gene are ENHRY and SYGVKD. CDR3 coding DNA: TGTGCCATCACCTTGGGACTAGCGGGGGGGCGAGATACGCAGTATTTT. It is translated as CAITLGLAGGRDTQYF.

The genes are TRBV10-2 and TRBJ2-5; 7 bases agree with TRBD2. V lost 2 bases and J lost 5; bases outside the gene matches: 17. The V gene's germline CDR1 is WSHSY and CDR2 SAAADI. The CDR3 contains 18 residues. The CDR3 DNA sequence: TGCGCCAGCAGTGAGATGGCCGTTCGTGCGGGGGATCCCGAGACCCAGTACTTC. Its protein product is CASSEMAVRAGDPETQYF.

V is TRBV6-1 and J is TRBJ1-6, with unresolved D. The CDR3 length is 15 residues. From germline, CDR1 is MNHNS and CDR2 SASEGT. V lost 6 bases, J lost 5 bases, and 14 bases lay in between. CDR3 DNA sequence: TGTGCCAGCAGAGGGAGGGAGGGTAATAATTCACCCCTCCACTTT. Translated, it gives CASRGREGNNSPLHF.

The chain carries TRBV20-1 and TRBJ1-5; perhaps TRBD1 as D (6 bases). V shed 1 base and J shed 7 bases, with 14 bases lying between them. The CDR3 spans 14 residues. Germline V gene lookup returns CDR1 DFQATT and CDR2 SNEGSKA (reference sequence). The CDR3 sequence: CSARAGGLGQPQHF. DNA of the CDR3: TGCAGTGCTAGAGCCGGGGGCCTTGGGCAGCCCCAGCATTTT.

The chain joins TRBV24-1 to TRBJ2-1; 7 nucleotides line up with TRBD2. V lost 1 base to trimming and J lost 8 bases; unmatched junction nucleotides: 7. This CDR3 has 15 residues. CDR1 and CDR2 (germline): KGHDR, SFDVKD. CDR3 nucleotide sequence: TGTGCCACCAGTGATTTACAGCGCGGGGGTGATGAGCAGTTCTTC. Protein: CATSDLQRGGDEQFF.

This clonotype was counted a few times. The V and J genes are TRBV12-3 or TRBV12-4 and TRBJ1-2; a possible D gene is TRBD1 (6 bases). The CDR3 is made up of 15 amino acids. The ends were cut back, 5 bases at V and 3 bases at J, with 16 bases in the middle. The CDR3 DNA reads as TGTGCCAGCAGTGAGTCGGTTACAGGGTACTATGGCTACACCTTC. This translates into CASSESVTGYYGYTF.

V is TRBV10-3 and J is TRBJ2-3, with D possibly called TRBD1 or TRBD2 (5 bases each). V was clipped by 0 bases and J by 11 bases, with 15 bases between them. The germline V gene has CDR1 ENHRY and CDR2 SYGVKD. The CDR3 has 14 residues. This CDR3 is CAISESGVDQGQYF. As DNA, the CDR3 is TGTGCCATCAGTGAGTCGGGAGTCGACCAGGGGCAGTATTTT.

Many counts were recorded for this clonotype. This chain connects TRBV6-1 to TRBJ1-6; 7 bases agree with TRBD1. From germline, CDR1 is MNHNS and CDR2 SASEGT. This CDR3 comprises 14 residues. V was pared by 5 bases and J by 4 bases, with 2 bases of the junction left unmatched. CDR3 nucleotides: TGTGCCAGCAGTCAGGGGGTTTATAATTCACCCCTCCACTTT. Protein product: CASSQGVYNSPLHF.